One sample yielded the 24 T cell receptor beta chains listed below, sequenced in a study of shared clonotypes between healthy human individuals. Libraries were prepared by immunoSEQ multiplex PCR; TCRdb keeps only in-frame clonotypes and omits some of them. Counted here are about 1.5 million clones, around 97% occurring once; the ten biggest clones make up over 1%. Sequencing was carried out using naive CD4+ T cells sorted from blood. Noted subset: CD45RA+ positively selected. The receptor source for this set is a man aged 25-45 years in good health.

The chain recombines TRBV2 with TRBJ2-7; D might be TRBD1 or TRBD2, each matching 5 bases. The germline gives CDR1 SNHLY, CDR2 FYNNEI. This CDR3 comprises 15 residues. The germline V and J ends were trimmed by 6 bases and 0 bases, with 15 bases remaining between them. The CDR3 nucleotides read TGTGCCAGCAGGGGACCCAGGAGAAGCTCCTACGAGCAGTACTTC. Amino acids: CASRGPRRSSYEQYF.

A single count supports this clone. The V and J genes are TRBV11-2 and TRBJ1-4, with a tentative D call TRBD1 (5 bases). V was cut by 0 bases and J by 0 bases, with 20 bases left in between. The germline V gene encodes CDR1 SGHAT and CDR2 FQNNGV. The CDR3 is 20 amino acids. The CDR3 region is CASSLEIWDVRIATNEKLFF. DNA for the CDR3: TGTGCCAGCAGCTTAGAAATATGGGACGTGAGGATAGCAACTAATGAAAAACTGTTTTTT.

The CDR3 coding sequence is TGCGCCAGCAGCTTGAGAGCCGGGACAGGGGCTGGAACTGAAGCTTTCTTT. This translates into CASSLRAGTGAGTEAFF. The V and J genes are TRBV5-1 and TRBJ1-1, with 10 bases identical to TRBD1. The CDR3 sequence is 17 residues long. J gave up 5 bases and V 1 base, and 11 bases lay outside the gene matches. From germline, CDR1 is SGHRS and CDR2 YFSETQ.

V and J are TRBV7-2 and TRBJ1-1; no clear D gene. The V end lost 2 bases, the J end lost 3 bases, and 4 bases lay between the germline ends. Germline V lookup: CDR1 SGHTA, CDR2 FQGNSA. The CDR3 length is 12 residues. The CDR3 is CASSLSYTEAFF. CDR3 nucleotide sequence: TGTGCCAGCAGCTTAAGTTACACTGAAGCTTTCTTT.

The CDR3 protein is CASNPGVNGYTF. CDR3 bases: TGTGCCAGCAATCCAGGGGTAAATGGCTACACCTTC. The chain links TRBV2 to TRBJ1-2; D might be TRBD1 (6 bases). Trimming removed 7 bases at V and 6 bases at J, with 12 bases between. Germline V gene data show CDR1 as SNHLY and CDR2 as FYNNEI. The CDR3 has 12 amino acids. Full variable domain (outside the CDR3, taken from reference TRBV2 and TRBJ1-2): EPEVTQTPSHQVTQMGQEVILRCVPISNHLYFYWYRQILGQKVEFLVSFYNNEISEKSEIFDDQFSVERPDGSNFTLKIRSTKLEDSAMYFCASNPGVNGYTFGSGTRLTVV.

This rearrangement joins TRBV19 to TRBJ1-2, with D unclear. CDR3 length: 16 amino acids. The germline CDR1 and CDR2 sequences are LNHDA and SQIVND (reference sequence). Trimming pared 11 bases from V and 0 bases from J, leaving 22 bases between. CDR3 nucleotide sequence: TGTGCCGCAAAAACTTCCGCGGGAGCCTCTAACTATGGCTACACCTTC. The encoded protein is CAAKTSAGASNYGYTF.

This clone was recorded a few times. The chain couples TRBV29-1 to TRBJ2-1; 7 bases fit TRBD2. CDR1 is SQVTM, CDR2 ANQGSEA, per germline. Unmatched junction bases numbered 11, after V lost 7 bases and J lost 5 bases. The CDR3 is made up of 14 amino acids. CDR3 region: CSDIPSGRNNEQFF. The CDR3 DNA is TGCAGCGACATCCCTAGCGGACGGAACAATGAGCAGTTCTTC.

The rearrangement uses TRBV25-1 and TRBJ1-1, with a possible D match to TRBD1 (5 bases). The V and J ends lost 7 bases and 4 bases respectively, with 13 bases between them. In germline, CDR1 is MGHDK, CDR2 SYGVNS. CDR3 length: 13 amino acids. CDR3 loop: CASTSRRGTEAFF. The DNA for the CDR3 is TGTGCCAGCACCTCTCGGAGGGGCACTGAAGCTTTCTTT.

The rearrangement joins TRBV10-3 to TRBJ2-2, with 10 bases matching TRBD2. The CDR3 totals 15 residues. CDR1 ENHRY and CDR2 SYGVKD come from the germline V gene. V lost 10 bases and J lost 0; bases outside the gene matches: 5. CDR3 DNA sequence: TGTGCCACCTCTAGCGGGGGAACGAACACCGGGGAGCTGTTTTTT. Its protein is CATSSGGTNTGELFF.

The V gene is TRBV5-4, the J gene TRBJ2-7, with 7 bases aligning to TRBD1. The CDR3 consists of 15 residues. From germline, CDR1 is SGHNT and CDR2 YYREEE (reference sequence). Losses at the gene ends were 5 bases for V and 2 bases for J; bases not matched to a gene: 10. CDR3 bases: TGTGCCAGCAGTCCGGACAGGCGTCCCACCTACGAGCAGTACTTC. Translation gives CASSPDRRPTYEQYF.

The chain is built from TRBV5-1 and TRBJ2-7, with D possibly being TRBD1 or TRBD2 (6 bases each). V was trimmed by 3 bases and J by 3 bases, leaving 13 bases between them. Per the germline V gene, CDR1 is SGHRS and CDR2 is YFSETQ. This CDR3 has 14 residues. CDR3 coding DNA: TGCGCCAGCAGCTCACAGGGAGGAGACTACGAGCAGTACTTC. Residues: CASSSQGGDYEQYF. The full variable domain, in which reference TRBV5-1 and TRBJ2-7 provide the parts outside the CDR3, is KAGVTQTPRYLIKTRGQQVTLSCSPISGHRSVSWYQQTPGQGLQFLFEYFSETQRNKGNFPGRFSGRQFSNSRSEMNVSTLELGDSALYLCASSSQGGDYEQYFGPGTRLTVT.

The chain joins TRBV6-6 to TRBJ2-3; TRBD2 matches at 10 bases. Germline V CDR1 and CDR2: MNHNY, SVGAGI (reference sequence). Losses at the gene ends were 0 bases for V and 6 bases for J; bases not matched to a gene: 6. The CDR3 is 16 amino acids. The DNA of the CDR3 is TGTGCCAGCAGTTACTCGCAGCGGGAGGGCCGCGATACGCAGTATTTT. This encodes CASSYSQREGRDTQYF.

About this clone: The same CDR3 arises from other DNA sequences in this sample as well. The rearrangement links TRBV7-2 to TRBJ2-7; possible D gene TRBD1, 6 bases. With 4 bases removed from V and 4 bases from J, the gap between germline ends came to 8 bases. The CDR3 is 12 residues long. Germline CDR1 reads SGHTA; CDR2 reads FQGNSA. The CDR3 DNA reads as TGTGCCAGCAGCTCACAGGGATACGAGCAGTACTTC. It is translated as CASSSQGYEQYF.

V is TRBV7-2 and J is TRBJ1-2; D is uncertain. The CDR3 is 15 residues long. Deletions cut 5 bases from V and 4 bases from J, with 17 bases between. Looked up from germline, CDR1 is SGHTA and CDR2 is FQGNSA. In DNA form, the CDR3 reads TGTGCCAGCAGCCGCCACAACCCGGATTCCTATGGCTACACCTTC. This encodes CASSRHNPDSYGYTF.

V and J are TRBV15 and TRBJ2-5, with D possibly matching TRBD2 (5 bases). Per the germline V gene, CDR1 is LNHNV and CDR2 is YYDKDF (reference sequence). The CDR3 is made up of 16 amino acids. V lost 0 bases to trimming and J lost 1 base, with 12 bases between them. CDR3: CATSRDPGLAQETQYF. The CDR3, as DNA: TGTGCCACCAGCAGAGACCCCGGACTCGCCCAAGAGACCCAGTACTTC. Complete variable domain (other parts from reference TRBV15 and TRBJ2-5): DAMVIQNPRYQVTQFGKPVTLSCSQTLNHNVMYWYQQKSSQAPKLLFHYYDKDFNNEADTPDNFQSRRPNTSFCFLDIRSPGLGDTAMYLCATSRDPGLAQETQYFGPGTRLLVL.

This sequence joins TRBV9 and TRBJ2-2; D is uncertain. Looked up from germline, CDR1 is SGDLS and CDR2 is YYNGEE. The CDR3 runs to 14 residues. Trimming took off 3 bases at V and 6 bases at J, with 12 bases between the two ends. Written as DNA, the CDR3 is TGTGCCAGCAGCGCCCAAGTAGTAGCCGGGGAGCTGTTTTTT. Encoded protein: CASSAQVVAGELFF. The complete variable domain, with remaining parts taken from reference TRBV9 and TRBJ2-2, reads DSGVTQTPKHLITATGQRVTLRCSPRSGDLSVYWYQQSLDQGLQFLIQYYNGEERAKGNILERFSAQQFPDLHSELNLSSLELGDSALYFCASSAQVVAGELFFGEGSRLTVL.

J is TRBJ2-4 and V is TRBV5-1, with a tentative D call TRBD2 (6 bases). V lost 3 bases, J lost 6 bases, and 13 bases lay in between. The germline gives CDR1 SGHRS, CDR2 YFSETQ. The CDR3 covers 14 residues. The CDR3 spells CASSSGTPGNIQYF. The CDR3 DNA follows: TGCGCCAGCAGCTCCGGGACTCCCGGAAACATTCAGTACTTC.

J is TRBJ2-2 and V is TRBV27, with 8 bases identical to TRBD1. The V gene's germline CDR1 is MNHEY and CDR2 SMNVEV (reference sequence). V lost 3 bases, J lost 7 bases, and 7 bases stayed unmatched. This CDR3 spans 15 amino acids. CDR3 sequence: CASSFRTGLNGELFF. DNA for the CDR3: TGTGCCAGCAGTTTCCGGACAGGGCTGAACGGGGAGCTGTTTTTT.

The chain carries TRBV18 and TRBJ2-1; D is unclear. Trimming stripped 1 base from V and 6 bases from J, with 10 bases between. The CDR3 spans 14 residues. Germline lookup yields CDR1 KGHSH and CDR2 LQKENI. The CDR3 reads CASSPRMVGNEQFF. As DNA, the CDR3 is TGTGCCAGCTCACCACGGATGGTCGGCAATGAGCAGTTCTTC. The full variable domain, with the rest looked up from reference TRBV18 and TRBJ2-1, is NAGVMQNPRHLVRRRGQEARLRCSPMKGHSHVYWYRQLPEEGLKFMVYLQKENIIDESGMPKERFSAEFPKEGPSILRIQQVVRGDSAAYFCASSPRMVGNEQFFGPGTRLTVL.

This rearrangement joins TRBV19 to TRBJ1-1; a possible D gene is TRBD1 (6 bases). The CDR3 contains 14 residues. CDR1 is LNHDA and CDR2 is SQIVND in the germline V gene (reference sequence). Trimming took 6 bases from V and 1 from J, leaving 12 bases between them. Here the CDR3 DNA reads TGTGCCAGTAGCCAAGCCAGGGGGAACACTGAAGCTTTCTTT. Amino acids: CASSQARGNTEAFF.

To note about this clone: The germline gene is not matched at one end of the junction; a read error may be the cause. Additional DNA sequences in this sample encode the identical CDR3. This chain connects TRBV7-2 to TRBJ2-1; TRBD2 matches 11 bases. This CDR3 is 15 amino acids long. Germline CDR1 SGHTA, CDR2 FQGNSA. The CDR3 DNA sequence: TGTGCCAGCAGCCTAGCGGGAGGCCCATACAATGAGCAGTTCTTC. Amino acids: CASSLAGGPYNEQFF.

V and J are TRBV6-1 and TRBJ2-1; 11 bases match TRBD1. J lost 7 bases, V lost 11 bases, and 10 bases had no gene match. This CDR3 is 14 amino acids long. Germline assignment: CDR1 MNHNS and CDR2 SASEGT. The CDR3 nucleotides read TGTGCCGGCTCCCGGACAGGGGGCTCTAATGAGCAGTTCTTC. This gives the protein CAGSRTGGSNEQFF.

V gene TRBV30 combines with J gene TRBJ2-7; 7 nucleotides align to TRBD2. Trimming removed 2 bases from V and 6 bases from J; junction bases left unmatched: 7. CDR3 length: 13 residues. Germline V CDR1 and CDR2: GTSNPN, SVGIG (reference sequence). Here the CDR3 DNA reads TGTGCCTGGAGTCCAATACTAGCGTCCGAGCAGTACTTC. This gives the protein CAWSPILASEQYF. The whole variable domain, filled in from reference TRBV30 and TRBJ2-7, reads SQTIHQWPATLVQPVGSPLSLECTVEGTSNPNLYWYRQAAGRGLQLLFYSVGIGQISSEVPQNLSASRPQDRQFILSSKKLLLSDSGFYLCAWSPILASEQYFGPGTRLTVT.

The chain links TRBV6-1 to TRBJ2-7, with TRBD2 identical over 9 bases. Germline V CDR1 and CDR2: MNHNS, SASEGT. The CDR3 length is 13 residues. Unmatched junction bases numbered 5, after V lost 8 bases and J lost 3 bases. The chain's CDR3 is CASGQAGGYEQYF. In DNA form, the CDR3 reads TGTGCCAGCGGCCAAGCGGGAGGCTACGAGCAGTACTTC.